This TCR beta chain was documented in a study of shared clonotypes between healthy human individuals. Overall study results and limits: Clonotypes not shared had lower generation probabilities than those common to all four donors.

The germline gives CDR1 SGHRS, CDR2 YFSETQ. Deletions cut 4 bases from V and 5 bases from J, with 18 bases between. The CDR3 is made up of 15 amino acids. Profiling relied on immunoSEQ multiplex PCR, and the TCRdb table lists in-frame clones only, not all of them. The table lists some 2,000,000 clones, approximately 94% of them singletons. About this clone: Its antigen is currently unknown.

The TCR was taken from a man younger than 35 in good health. The V and J genes are TRBV5-1 and TRBJ1-2; weak D call: TRBD1 (6 bases). Sample: naive CD4+ T cells sorted from blood. Subset reported: CD45RA+ positively selected. In DNA form, the CDR3 reads TGCGCCAGCAGCGCCCCGGGACAACAATTTTATGGCTACACCTTC. This sequence encodes CASSAPGQQFYGYTF. Based on the CDR3 plus reference TRBV5-1 and TRBJ1-2, the full variable domain is KAGVTQTPRYLIKTRGQQVTLSCSPISGHRSVSWYQQTPGQGLQFLFEYFSETQRNKGNFPGRFSGRQFSNSRSEMNVSTLELGDSALYLCASSAPGQQFYGYTFGSGTRLTVV.